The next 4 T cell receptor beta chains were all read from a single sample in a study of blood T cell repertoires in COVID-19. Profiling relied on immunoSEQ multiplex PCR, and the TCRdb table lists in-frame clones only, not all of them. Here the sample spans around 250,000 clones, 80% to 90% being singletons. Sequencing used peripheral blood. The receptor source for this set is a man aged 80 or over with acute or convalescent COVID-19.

This chain's CDR3 is CASRVDRDRWGNSNQPQHF. The CDR3 nucleotides read TGTGCCAGTAGGGTCGACCGGGACAGGTGGGGAAATAGCAATCAGCCCCAGCATTTT. The V and J genes are TRBV19 and TRBJ1-5; 8 bases line up with TRBD1. V lost 6 bases and J lost 0; bases outside the gene matches: 16. This CDR3 is 19 amino acids long. The germline CDR1 and CDR2 sequences are LNHDA and SQIVND (reference sequence).

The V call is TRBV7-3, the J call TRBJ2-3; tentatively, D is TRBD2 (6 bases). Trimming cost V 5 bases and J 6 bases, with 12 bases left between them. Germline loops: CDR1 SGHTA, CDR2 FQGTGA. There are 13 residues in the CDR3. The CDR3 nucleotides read TGTGCCAGCAGCCGAGGAGGGAGTGATACGCAGTATTTT. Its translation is CASSRGGSDTQYF.

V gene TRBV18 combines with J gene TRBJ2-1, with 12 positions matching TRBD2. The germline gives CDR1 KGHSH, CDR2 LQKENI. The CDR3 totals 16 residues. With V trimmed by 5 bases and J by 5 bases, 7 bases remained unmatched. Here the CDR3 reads CASSGLAGQYNNEQFF. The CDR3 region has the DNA TGTGCCAGCTCAGGACTAGCGGGACAATATAACAATGAGCAGTTCTTC.

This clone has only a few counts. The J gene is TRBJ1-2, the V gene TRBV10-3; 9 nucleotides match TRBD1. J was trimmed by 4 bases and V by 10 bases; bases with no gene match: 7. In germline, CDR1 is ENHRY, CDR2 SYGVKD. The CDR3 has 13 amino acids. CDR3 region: CASRTGGIYGYTF. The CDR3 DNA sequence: TGTGCCAGCCGAACAGGGGGCATCTATGGCTACACCTTC.